The TCR beta chain described here comes from a study of cytomegalovirus exposure and HLA in healthy donors (dated by TCRdb to 2016 to 2017). Broadly, across the study: According to a later analysis, one platform produced both the 110 or so validation repertoires and the 666 repertoires of the first cohort. To predict cytomegalovirus infection status, the study combined high-throughput TCR immunosequencing, statistical association of individual TCRs with disease status, and machine learning. A separate validation cohort of over 95 different subjects was used in addition to the roughly 700-subject first cohort. The aim of the study was to test whether cataloging public T cell receptors could identify signatures of past pathogen exposure. The investigation overall reported the following: A later analysis lacked HLA typing for the validation cohort, so it scored co-occurrence in that cohort across all 110 or so repertoires. A total of 164 TCR beta chains were listed by the study as associated with cytomegalovirus. Most TCR sequences were observed very rarely across donors, whereas some public TCRs were present in many individuals. Of the cluster scores, 90% to 95% were above 0 in a later analysis, which found that TCRs clustered in the first cohort also tended to co-occur in the approximately 130 validation repertoires. The classifier was reported to diagnose cytomegalovirus status with high specificity and sensitivity in both the original and validation cohorts. Three of the identified cytomegalovirus-associated TCR beta chains were confirmed in vitro to be specific for cytomegalovirus antigens. The authors suggested that the approach could potentially be generalized to other disease states and immunological phenotypes.

Library preparation employed the immunoSEQ multiplex PCR assay. Regarding the original processing steps: A statistical classification framework was developed to diagnose cytomegalovirus status using the catalog of TCR beta chain sequences. As stored in TCRdb, this immuneACCESS dataset retains in-frame rearrangements with V and J assigned. A fraction of the clones does not appear; measured against another copy, unresolved V genes explain less than half of the discrepancy, and the remainder lacks a known reason. V and J calls and clone size are copied from that table; D and trimming were computed from the DNA. The sample has tens of thousands of clones on record, 96% of them singletons. The leading ten clones occupy 4.5% to 5% of the sample. This clone was observed once. The target of this receptor is not known. Per-base qualities were not stored, and no clone one base away is much larger. The donors were included in the validation cohort of roughly 120 subjects, a group kept apart from the approximately 650-subject first cohort.

Reading from cysteine to phenylalanine, the CDR3 counts 15 amino acids. CDR3 DNA only is kept here, 45 bases in frame from base 1. The germline ends are 7 bases apart after V is trimmed by 0 bases and J by 0 bases. Looking up the germline V gene yields CDR1 SGHDN and CDR2 FVKESK. Sample: PBMCs. This sequence was found in a woman between 18 and 30 years old in good health and CMV-seropositive. The chain is made from TRBV14 and TRBJ2-3; matching of 5 bases hints at TRBD2 as the D gene. The CDR3 protein sequence reads: CASSQEAESTDTQYF. Read as DNA, the sequence is TGTGCCAGCAGCCAAGAAGCGGAGAGCACAGATACGCAGTATTTT.